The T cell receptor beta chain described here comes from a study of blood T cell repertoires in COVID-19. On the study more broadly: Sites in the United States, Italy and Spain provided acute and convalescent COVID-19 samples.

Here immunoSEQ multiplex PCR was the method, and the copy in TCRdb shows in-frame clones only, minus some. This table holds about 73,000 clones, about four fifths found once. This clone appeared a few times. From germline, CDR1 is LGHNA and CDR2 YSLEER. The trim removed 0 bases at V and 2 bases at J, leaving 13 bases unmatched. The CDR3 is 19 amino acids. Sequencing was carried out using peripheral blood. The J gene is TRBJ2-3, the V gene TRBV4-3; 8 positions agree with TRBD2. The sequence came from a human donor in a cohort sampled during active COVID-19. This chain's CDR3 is CASSQDPPIKRGNTDTQYF. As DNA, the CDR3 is TGCGCCAGCAGCCAAGACCCCCCTATAAAGCGGGGGAACACAGATACGCAGTATTTT.